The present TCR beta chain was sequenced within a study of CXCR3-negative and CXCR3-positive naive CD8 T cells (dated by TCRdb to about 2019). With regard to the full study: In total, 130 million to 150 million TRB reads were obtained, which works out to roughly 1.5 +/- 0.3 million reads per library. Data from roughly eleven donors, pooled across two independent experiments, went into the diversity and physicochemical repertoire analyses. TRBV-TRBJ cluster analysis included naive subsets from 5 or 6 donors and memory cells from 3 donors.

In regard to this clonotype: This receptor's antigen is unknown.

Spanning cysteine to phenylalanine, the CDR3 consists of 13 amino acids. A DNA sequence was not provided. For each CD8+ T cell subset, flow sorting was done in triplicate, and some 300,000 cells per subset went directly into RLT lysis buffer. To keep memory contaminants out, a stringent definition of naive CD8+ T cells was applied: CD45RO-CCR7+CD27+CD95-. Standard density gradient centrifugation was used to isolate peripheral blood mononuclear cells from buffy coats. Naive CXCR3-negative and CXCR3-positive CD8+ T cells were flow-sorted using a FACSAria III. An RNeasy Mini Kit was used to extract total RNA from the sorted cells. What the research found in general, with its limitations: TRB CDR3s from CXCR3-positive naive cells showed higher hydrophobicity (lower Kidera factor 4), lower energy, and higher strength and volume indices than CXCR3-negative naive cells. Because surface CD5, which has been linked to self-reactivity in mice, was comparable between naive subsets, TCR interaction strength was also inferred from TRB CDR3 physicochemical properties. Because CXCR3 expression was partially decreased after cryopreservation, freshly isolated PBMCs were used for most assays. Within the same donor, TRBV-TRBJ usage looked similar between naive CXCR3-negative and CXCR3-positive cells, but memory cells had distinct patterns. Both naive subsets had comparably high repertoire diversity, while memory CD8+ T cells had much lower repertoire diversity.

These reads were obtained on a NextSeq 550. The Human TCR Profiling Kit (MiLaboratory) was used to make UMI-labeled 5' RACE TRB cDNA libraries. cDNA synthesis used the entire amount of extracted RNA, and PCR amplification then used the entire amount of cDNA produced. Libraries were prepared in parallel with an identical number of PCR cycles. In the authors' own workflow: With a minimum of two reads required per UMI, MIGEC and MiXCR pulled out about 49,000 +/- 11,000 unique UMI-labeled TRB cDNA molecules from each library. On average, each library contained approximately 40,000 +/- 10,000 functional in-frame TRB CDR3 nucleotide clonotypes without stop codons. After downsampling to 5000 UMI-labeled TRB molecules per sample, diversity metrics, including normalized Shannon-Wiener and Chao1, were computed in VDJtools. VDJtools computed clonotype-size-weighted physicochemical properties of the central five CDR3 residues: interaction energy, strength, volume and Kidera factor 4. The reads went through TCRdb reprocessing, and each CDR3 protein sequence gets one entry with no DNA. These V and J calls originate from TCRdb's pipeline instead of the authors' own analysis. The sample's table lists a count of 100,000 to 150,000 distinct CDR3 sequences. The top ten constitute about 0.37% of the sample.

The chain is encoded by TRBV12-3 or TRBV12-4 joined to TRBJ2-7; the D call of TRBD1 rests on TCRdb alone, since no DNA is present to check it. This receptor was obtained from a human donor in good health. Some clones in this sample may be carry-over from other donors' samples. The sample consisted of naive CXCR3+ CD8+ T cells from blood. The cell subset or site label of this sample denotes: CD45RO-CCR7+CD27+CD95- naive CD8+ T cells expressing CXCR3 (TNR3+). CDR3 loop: CASSPGGGHEQYF.